The 22 T cell receptor beta chains below all came from one sample that was sequenced in a study of T-cell memory formation after mild COVID-19. TCRdb analysed the 5' RACE reads with MiXCR anew, one entry per CDR3 protein. The sample records over 70,000 distinct CDR3 sequences, more than 10% being singletons. Sequenced input: PBMCs or a T cell subset sorted from them (not recorded which). The receptors originated from an adult woman who had mild COVID-19 (a few samples of this study predate the infection). Cell type and time point are not known.

CDR3 nucleotide sequence: TGTGCCATCAGTGAATCAGCGGGGGGTAACGGGGAGCAGTTCTTC. Translation gives CAISESAGGNGEQFF. This chain uses TRBV10-3 with TRBJ2-1, with TRBD2 matching 9 bases. Unmatched junction bases numbered 10, after V lost 3 bases and J lost 10 bases. The CDR3 runs to 15 residues. From germline, CDR1 is ENHRY and CDR2 SYGVKD.

This clonotype was counted between two and nine times. The V and J genes are TRBV4-1 and TRBJ2-7; 7 positions agree with TRBD2. CDR1 MGHRA and CDR2 YSYEKL come from the germline V gene. The CDR3 is 17 residues long. With V trimmed by 0 bases and J by 8 bases, 16 bases remained unmatched. DNA of the CDR3: TGCGCCAGCAGCCAAGAAGGGACGGGGGGACCACCTACACAGCAGTACTTC. As protein: CASSQEGTGGPPTQQYF.

This clonotype has at least ten counts. J is TRBJ2-1 and V is TRBV9; either TRBD1 or TRBD2 may supply D (5 bases each). With 4 bases removed from V and 7 bases from J, the gap between germline ends came to 24 bases. This CDR3 is 17 amino acids long. The germline V gene has CDR1 SGDLS and CDR2 YYNGEE. The CDR3, as DNA: TGTGCCAGCAGCCTTCCCAGAGGGGCAGGGCCTCTGAATGAGCAGTTCTTC. It encodes CASSLPRGAGPLNEQFF.

This sequence joins TRBV5-4 and TRBJ2-3; no firm D call. Per germline, CDR1 SGHNT and CDR2 YYREEE (reference sequence). The CDR3 covers 17 residues. Trimming cost V 0 bases and J 5 bases, with 19 bases left between them. The chain's CDR3 is CASSLGAALGPQDTQYF. The CDR3, as DNA: TGTGCCAGCAGCTTGGGGGCGGCACTTGGCCCCCAAGATACGCAGTATTTT.

The V call is TRBV7-9, the J call TRBJ1-1; no clear D. This CDR3 region has 12 residues. V shed 4 bases and J shed 1 base, with 4 bases lying between them. From germline, CDR1 is SEHNR and CDR2 FQNEAQ (reference sequence). CDR3 loop: CASSYGNTEAFF. The CDR3 DNA follows: TGTGCCAGCAGCTACGGGAACACTGAAGCTTTCTTT.

The CDR3 DNA reads as TGTGCCAGCGGACTAGCGGGAGGTTATGAGCAGTTCTTC. Its protein is CASGLAGGYEQFF. The chain recombines TRBV7-8 with TRBJ2-1; 14 nucleotides agree with TRBD2. Germline V gives CDR1 SGHVS, CDR2 FQNEAQ. V gave up 8 bases and J gave up 8 bases; unmatched junction bases: 2. The CDR3 sequence is 13 residues long.

This clonotype has just a few counts. The chain links TRBV20-1 to TRBJ1-1; D unclear. The V and J ends lost 3 bases and 6 bases respectively, with 14 bases between them. The CDR3 contains 13 residues. CDR1 is DFQATT and CDR2 is SNEGSKA in the germline V gene (reference sequence). CDR3 nucleotides: TGCAGTGCTAGGGGAGATGGAAAAGCTGAAGCTTTCTTT. Its translation is CSARGDGKAEAFF.

J is TRBJ1-2 and V is TRBV27; 8 bases are shared with TRBD1. The CDR3 consists of 13 residues. CDR1 MNHEY and CDR2 SMNVEV come from the germline V gene (reference sequence). V dropped 6 bases and J dropped 2; count of bases not matched to a gene: 2. CDR3 coding DNA: TGTGCCAGCAGCCCAGGGGGCAACTATGGCTACACCTTC. Residues: CASSPGGNYGYTF.

A few counts support this clonotype. The chain joins TRBV6-2 or TRBV6-3 to TRBJ2-2, with 7 nucleotides matching TRBD2. CDR1 and CDR2 from the germline V gene are MNHEY and SVGEGT. CDR3 length: 16 residues. V was pared by 5 bases and J by 3 bases, with 9 bases of the junction left unmatched. CDR3 loop: CASSPPQRGYTGELFF. CDR3 sequence (DNA): TGTGCCAGCAGTCCACCCCAGCGGGGATACACCGGGGAGCTGTTTTTT.

At least ten counts were recorded for this clonotype. The rearrangement links TRBV6-5 to TRBJ2-1, with unresolved D. The length of the CDR3 is 15 residues. V was trimmed by 5 bases and J by 2 bases, leaving 13 bases between them. CDR1 and CDR2 (germline): MNHEY, SVGAGI. In DNA, the CDR3 is TGTGCCAGCAGTCCCCCTGGGGTAGCCTACAATGAGCAGTTCTTC. It yields the protein CASSPPGVAYNEQFF.

This clonotype was detected a few times. This chain uses TRBV11-2 with TRBJ1-2; no clear D. V lost 0 bases and J 8 bases, leaving 13 bases between the germline ends. Germline assignment: CDR1 SGHAT and CDR2 FQNNGV. The CDR3 runs to 14 residues. CDR3 DNA sequence: TGTGCCAGCAGCTTAGATCGAACGGGGTTCGGCTACACCTTC. Its protein is CASSLDRTGFGYTF.

V and J are TRBV28 and TRBJ2-7; D may be TRBD1 or TRBD2 (5 bases each). This CDR3 has 16 residues. V dropped 6 bases and J dropped 0 bases, with 18 bases sitting between them. The germline CDR1 and CDR2 sequences are MDHEN and SYDVKM. This chain's CDR3 is CASSPSGPGLSYEQYF. In DNA, the CDR3 is TGTGCCAGCAGCCCTTCGGGACCTGGTCTCTCCTACGAGCAGTACTTC.

This clonotype was seen many times. The gene calls are TRBV6-5 and TRBJ2-2, with D maybe TRBD2 (6 bases). The CDR3 has 17 residues. CDR1 MNHEY and CDR2 SVGAGI come from the germline V gene. V dropped 2 bases and J dropped 2 bases, with 15 bases sitting between them. As DNA, the CDR3 is TGTGCCAGCAGTTACCCTAGGGGAGGAGCTAACACCGGGGAGCTGTTTTTT. It codes for CASSYPRGGANTGELFF.

The rearrangement links TRBV7-7 to TRBJ2-1; D not resolved. Germline V gives CDR1 SSHAT, CDR2 FNYEAQ (reference sequence). The length of the CDR3 is 15 residues. The V end was cut by 5 bases, the J end by 3 bases, with 14 bases between. The CDR3 sequence is CASSRIGGDYNEQFF. The CDR3 nucleotides are TGTGCCAGCAGCCGTATTGGTGGGGACTACAATGAGCAGTTCTTC.

This chain uses TRBV5-1 with TRBJ2-1; perhaps TRBD1 as D (6 bases). V lost 6 bases to trimming and J lost 6 bases, with 25 bases between them. Per germline, CDR1 SGHRS and CDR2 YFSETQ. This CDR3 has 17 amino acids. Here the CDR3 reads CASKLTSEGVPINEQFF. The CDR3 DNA is TGCGCCAGCAAACTAACCTCTGAGGGGGTCCCCATCAATGAGCAGTTCTTC. The full variable domain, in which reference TRBV5-1 and TRBJ2-1 provide the parts outside the CDR3, is KAGVTQTPRYLIKTRGQQVTLSCSPISGHRSVSWYQQTPGQGLQFLFEYFSETQRNKGNFPGRFSGRQFSNSRSEMNVSTLELGDSALYLCASKLTSEGVPINEQFFGPGTRLTVL.

In this sample, this clonotype turned up a few times. The chain links TRBV9 to TRBJ1-2, with D tentatively TRBD1 (5 bases). CDR1 is SGDLS and CDR2 is YYNGEE in the germline V gene. The CDR3 consists of 14 residues. The germline V and J ends were trimmed by 3 bases and 4 bases, with 13 bases remaining between them. The CDR3 is CASSAWDAGYGYTF. In DNA form, the CDR3 reads TGTGCCAGCAGCGCCTGGGACGCTGGCTATGGCTACACCTTC.

This chain links TRBV2 with TRBJ2-1; 8 bases match TRBD1. Germline CDR1 SNHLY, CDR2 FYNNEI. V was pared by 4 bases and J by 3 bases, with 11 bases of the junction left unmatched. CDR3 length: 17 residues. CDR3 sequence reads: CASSGPPGQANYNEQFF. The CDR3 DNA reads TGTGCCAGCAGTGGGCCCCCGGGACAGGCTAACTACAATGAGCAGTTCTTC.

This rearrangement joins TRBV11-1 to TRBJ2-2; D is perhaps TRBD2 (5 bases). Germline CDR1 SGHAT, CDR2 FQDESV (reference sequence). Deletions cut 5 bases from V and 1 base from J, with 11 bases between. This CDR3 region has 15 residues. The CDR3 is CASSPWRMNTGELFF. The CDR3 DNA reads as TGTGCCAGCAGCCCATGGAGGATGAACACCGGGGAGCTGTTTTTT.

The V and J genes are TRBV24-1 and TRBJ2-6; tentatively, D is TRBD2 (5 bases). The CDR3 runs to 13 residues. Germline-derived CDR1 and CDR2 are KGHDR and SFDVKD. Trimming shortened V by 6 bases and J by 6 bases, and 8 bases separated the two germline ends. As DNA, the CDR3 is TGTGCCACCAGTCGGGGAGAGGCCAACGTCCTGACTTTC. Residues: CATSRGEANVLTF.

This clonotype was seen many times. The chain uses TRBV27 and TRBJ2-3, with TRBD1 matching 11 bases. The CDR3 sequence is 18 residues long. J gave up 3 bases and V 7 bases, and 15 bases lay outside the gene matches. Germline CDR1 and CDR2: MNHEY and SMNVEV (reference sequence). CDR3 in DNA: TGTGCCAGCACTTGGACAGGGGGCTCCCTACTTCCGACAGATACGCAGTATTTT. Encoded protein: CASTWTGGSLLPTDTQYF.

The chain is built from TRBV5-5 and TRBJ1-4; TRBD1 agrees at 10 bases. The CDR3 sequence is 16 residues long. Germline V CDR1 and CDR2: SGHKS, YYEKEE (reference sequence). V shed 4 bases, J shed 1 base, and the junction held 4 bases outside the gene matches. This chain's CDR3 is CASSKTGGGTNEKLFF. The CDR3 DNA reads as TGTGCCAGCAGCAAGACAGGGGGCGGAACTAATGAAAAACTGTTTTTT.

The chain recombines TRBV7-8 with TRBJ2-5; D gene uncertain. Germline-derived CDR1 and CDR2 are SGHVS and FQNEAQ. This CDR3 has 14 residues. V was clipped by 1 base and J by 3 bases, with 9 bases between them. For the CDR3, the DNA is TGTGCCAGCAGCTTAGGGCGGCTAGAAGAGACCCAGTACTTC. Amino acids: CASSLGRLEETQYF.